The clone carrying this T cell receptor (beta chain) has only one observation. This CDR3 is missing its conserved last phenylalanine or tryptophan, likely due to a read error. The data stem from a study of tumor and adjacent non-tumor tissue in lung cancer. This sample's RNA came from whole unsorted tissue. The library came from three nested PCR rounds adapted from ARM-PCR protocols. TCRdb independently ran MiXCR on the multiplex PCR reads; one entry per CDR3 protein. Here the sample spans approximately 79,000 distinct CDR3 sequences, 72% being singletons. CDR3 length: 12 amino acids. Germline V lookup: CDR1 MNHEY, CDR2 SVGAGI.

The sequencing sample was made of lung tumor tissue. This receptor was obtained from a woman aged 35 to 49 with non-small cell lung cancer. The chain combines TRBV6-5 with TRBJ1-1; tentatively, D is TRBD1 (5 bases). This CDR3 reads CTSSYRGRRAFL. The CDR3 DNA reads TGTACCAGCAGTTACCGGGGGAGAAGAGCTTTCTTA.